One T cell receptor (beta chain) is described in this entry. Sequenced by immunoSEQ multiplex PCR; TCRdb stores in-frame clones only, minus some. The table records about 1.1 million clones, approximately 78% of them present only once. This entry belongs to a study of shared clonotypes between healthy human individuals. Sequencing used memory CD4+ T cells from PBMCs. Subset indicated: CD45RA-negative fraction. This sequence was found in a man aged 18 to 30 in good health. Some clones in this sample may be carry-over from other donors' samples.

CDR3 region: CASSLEQGEQTQYF. CDR3 coding DNA: TGCGCCAGCAGCTTGGAACAGGGCGAACAGACCCAGTACTTC. The J gene is TRBJ2-5, the V gene TRBV5-1, with a possible D match to TRBD1 (6 bases). CDR1 is SGHRS and CDR2 is YFSETQ in the germline V gene. Between the trimmed V and J ends, which lost 0 bases and 6 bases, there was a span of 12 bases. CDR3 size: 14 residues.